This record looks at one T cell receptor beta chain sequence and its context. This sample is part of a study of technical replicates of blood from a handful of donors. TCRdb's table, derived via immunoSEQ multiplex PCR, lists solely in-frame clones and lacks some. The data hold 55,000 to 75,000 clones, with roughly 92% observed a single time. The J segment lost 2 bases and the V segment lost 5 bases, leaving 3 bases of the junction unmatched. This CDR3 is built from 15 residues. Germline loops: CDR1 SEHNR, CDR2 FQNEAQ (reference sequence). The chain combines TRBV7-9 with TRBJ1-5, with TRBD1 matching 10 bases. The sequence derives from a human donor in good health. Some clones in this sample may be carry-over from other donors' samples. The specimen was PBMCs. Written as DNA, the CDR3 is TGTGCCAGCAGCCCGGACAGGGGGGGCAATCAGCCCCAGCATTTT. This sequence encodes CASSPDRGGNQPQHF.